Listed below are T cell receptor beta chains from one sample, sequenced in a study of T cell clones after liver transplantation. Repertoires were generated with immunoSEQ multiplex PCR, while TCRdb's copy carries only in-frame clones and drops some. The table records over 60,000 clones, 80% of them present only once. Sequencing used CD4+ T cells from blood, obtained before liver transplant. All receptors come from a human donor who received a liver transplant. CDR3s include the opening cysteine and the closing phenylalanine or tryptophan. The D gene is left open where the match is weak. Expanded clones are given a class, and other clones once, few, many or no size at all.

cdr3_length: 16; j_call: TRBJ2-3; clone_size: NA; v_call: TRBV5-1; d_call: TRBD2; cdr3_nt: TGCGCCAGCAGCCTCTTAGGACTAGGGAGCACAGATACGCAGTATTTT; cdr3_aa: CASSLLGLGSTDTQYF
cdr3_length: 18; j_call: TRBJ2-4; clone_size: once; v_call: TRBV19; d_call: NA; cdr3_nt: TGTGCCAGTAGGCCCCCTCGTGGGCGGGAAGGGGTCAAAAACATTCAGTACTTC; cdr3_aa: CASRPPRGREGVKNIQYF
cdr3_length: 13; j_call: TRBJ1-4; clone_size: NA; v_call: TRBV9; d_call: TRBD1; cdr3_nt: TGTGCCAGCAGCCCCCGGACAGGGGAAAAACTGTTTTTT; cdr3_aa: CASSPRTGEKLFF
cdr3_length: 13; j_call: TRBJ2-3; clone_size: NA; v_call: TRBV11-2; d_call: TRBD2; cdr3_nt: TGTGCCAGCAGCTTAGATCGGGAGGAGACGCAGTATTTT; cdr3_aa: CASSLDREETQYF
cdr3_length: 15; j_call: TRBJ1-1; clone_size: NA; v_call: TRBV7-9; d_call: NA; cdr3_nt: TGTGCCAGCAGCTTAGTGTCTGGGCGGGTCACTGAAGCTTTCTTT; cdr3_aa: CASSLVSGRVTEAFF
cdr3_length: 14; j_call: TRBJ2-2; clone_size: NA; v_call: TRBV2; d_call: NA; cdr3_nt: TGTGCCAGCCAACAGGGACTTATCACCGGGGAGCTGTTTTTT; cdr3_aa: CASQQGLITGELFF
cdr3_length: 16; j_call: TRBJ2-2; clone_size: NA; v_call: TRBV9; d_call: NA; cdr3_nt: TGTGCCAGCAGCGTAGCAGAAGGGCTGAACACCGGGGAGCTGTTTTTT; cdr3_aa: CASSVAEGLNTGELFF
cdr3_length: 18; j_call: TRBJ1-2; clone_size: NA; v_call: TRBV19; d_call: NA; cdr3_nt: TGTGCCAGTATGGTCACCGGGGCAGGGAGCTCGGGGGCCTATGGCTACACCTTC; cdr3_aa: CASMVTGAGSSGAYGYTF
cdr3_length: 11; j_call: TRBJ2-5; clone_size: few; v_call: TRBV30; d_call: NA; cdr3_nt: TGTGCCTGGAGTCTTGGAGAGACCCAGTACTTC; cdr3_aa: CAWSLGETQYF
cdr3_length: 14; j_call: TRBJ2-7; clone_size: NA; v_call: TRBV6-1; d_call: NA; cdr3_nt: TGTGCCAGCAGATCCAAGGAGACCTCCTACGAGCAGTACTTC; cdr3_aa: CASRSKETSYEQYF
cdr3_length: 14; j_call: TRBJ2-5; clone_size: NA; v_call: TRBV9; d_call: NA; cdr3_nt: TGTGCCAGCAGCGTCCGACCGGATGGGGAGACCCAGTACTTC; cdr3_aa: CASSVRPDGETQYF
cdr3_length: 15; j_call: TRBJ1-5; clone_size: NA; v_call: TRBV7-2; d_call: NA; cdr3_nt: TGTGCCAGCAGCGGCCAAACAGGCCCCAATCAGCCCCAGCATTTT; cdr3_aa: CASSGQTGPNQPQHF
cdr3_length: 13; j_call: TRBJ1-1; clone_size: NA; v_call: TRBV5-1; d_call: NA; cdr3_nt: TGCGCCAGCAGCCCCCCGGGAAACACTGAAGCTTTCTTT; cdr3_aa: CASSPPGNTEAFF
cdr3_length: 19; j_call: TRBJ1-1; clone_size: NA; v_call: TRBV5-1; d_call: NA; cdr3_nt: TGCGCCAGCAGCTTGGGGTTAATCGGGGGCGTGGGGCCCAACACTGAAGCTTTCTTT; cdr3_aa: CASSLGLIGGVGPNTEAFF
cdr3_length: 15; j_call: TRBJ2-6; clone_size: NA; v_call: TRBV7-2; d_call: NA; cdr3_nt: TGTGCCAGCAGCTTAAACCCGGCTGGGGCCAACGTCCTGACTTTC; cdr3_aa: CASSLNPAGANVLTF
cdr3_length: 14; j_call: TRBJ1-1; clone_size: few; v_call: TRBV28; d_call: NA; cdr3_nt: TGTGCCAGCAGTCTCCCATCAGGGAGCACTGAAGCTTTCTTT; cdr3_aa: CASSLPSGSTEAFF
cdr3_length: 13; j_call: TRBJ2-7; clone_size: NA; v_call: TRBV28; d_call: NA; cdr3_nt: TGTGCCAGCAGTTTGCCAGGACCCTACGAGCAGTACTTC; cdr3_aa: CASSLPGPYEQYF
cdr3_length: 13; j_call: TRBJ2-5; clone_size: NA; v_call: TRBV10-1; d_call: TRBD2; cdr3_nt: TGCGCCAGCAGTAGGCGGGGAGGGGAGACCCAGTACTTC; cdr3_aa: CASSRRGGETQYF
cdr3_length: 13; j_call: TRBJ1-2; clone_size: once; v_call: TRBV19; d_call: NA; cdr3_nt: TGTGCCAGTAGTATAACTCAGGGACATGGCTACACCTTC; cdr3_aa: CASSITQGHGYTF
cdr3_length: 13; j_call: TRBJ1-5; clone_size: NA; v_call: TRBV28; d_call: NA; cdr3_nt: TGTGCCAGCAAATCAGGAGGGGGTCAGCCCCAGCATTTT; cdr3_aa: CASKSGGGQPQHF
cdr3_length: 16; j_call: TRBJ2-6; clone_size: NA; v_call: TRBV4-1; d_call: TRBD1; cdr3_nt: TGCGCCAGCAGCCAGGGCGGGACAGGGGGGGCCTGGGTCCTGACTTTC; cdr3_aa: CASSQGGTGGAWVLTF
cdr3_length: 14; j_call: TRBJ2-5; clone_size: NA; v_call: TRBV19; d_call: TRBD1; cdr3_nt: TGTGCCAGTAGTATTCGGACAGGGTGGGAGACCCAGTACTTC; cdr3_aa: CASSIRTGWETQYF
cdr3_length: 15; j_call: TRBJ1-1; clone_size: NA; v_call: TRBV28; d_call: NA; cdr3_nt: TGTGCCAGCAGTTGGGGGTGGGGCAGAGACACTGAAGCTTTCTTT; cdr3_aa: CASSWGWGRDTEAFF
cdr3_length: 19; j_call: TRBJ2-3; clone_size: NA; v_call: TRBV5-4; d_call: NA; cdr3_nt: TGTGCCAGCAGCTTTCTTTCGGGGCCTCTAGCTGCAGGCACAGATACGCAGTATTTT; cdr3_aa: CASSFLSGPLAAGTDTQYF
cdr3_length: 15; j_call: TRBJ1-5; clone_size: NA; v_call: TRBV2; d_call: NA; cdr3_nt: TGTGCCAGCAGTGATACGGGGACTAGCAGGGAACCCCAGCATTTT; cdr3_aa: CASSDTGTSREPQHF
cdr3_length: 15; j_call: TRBJ2-5; clone_size: once; v_call: TRBV15; d_call: TRBD2; cdr3_nt: TGTGCCACCAGCACCCTCCCCGGGGGGCAAGAGACCCAGTACTTC; cdr3_aa: CATSTLPGGQETQYF
cdr3_length: 15; j_call: TRBJ1-1; clone_size: NA; v_call: TRBV6-6; d_call: NA; cdr3_nt: TGTGCCAGCAGTTACCCGGGGGTACGAAGAACTGAAGCTTTCTTT; cdr3_aa: CASSYPGVRRTEAFF
cdr3_length: 14; j_call: TRBJ2-2; clone_size: few; v_call: TRBV6-8; d_call: NA; cdr3_nt: TGTGCCAGCAGTTCGTCGGGCCCCACCGGGGAGCTGTTTTTT; cdr3_aa: CASSSSGPTGELFF
cdr3_length: 17; j_call: TRBJ1-1; clone_size: NA; v_call: TRBV14; d_call: NA; cdr3_nt: TGTGCCAGCAGCCAAGACTTGCGACGGGGGCTTGGCACTGAAGCTTTCTTT; cdr3_aa: CASSQDLRRGLGTEAFF
cdr3_length: 16; j_call: TRBJ2-5; clone_size: NA; v_call: TRBV28; d_call: NA; cdr3_nt: TGTGCCAGCAGGGGCACGTCGGCTGGGGATCAAGAGACCCAGTACTTC; cdr3_aa: CASRGTSAGDQETQYF
cdr3_length: 12; j_call: TRBJ2-3; clone_size: once; v_call: TRBV5-1; d_call: NA; cdr3_nt: TGCGCCAGCAGCCAGGAAGGTGGTACGCAGTATTTT; cdr3_aa: CASSQEGGTQYF
cdr3_length: 10; j_call: TRBJ1-1; clone_size: NA; v_call: TRBV7-9; d_call: NA; cdr3_nt: TGTGCCAGCCCTCGGACTGAAGCTTTCTTT; cdr3_aa: CASPRTEAFF
cdr3_length: 14; j_call: TRBJ2-5; clone_size: NA; v_call: TRBV2; d_call: TRBD1; cdr3_nt: TGTGCCAGCAATGGCGGCAGGGGGCAAGAGACCCAGTACTTC; cdr3_aa: CASNGGRGQETQYF
cdr3_length: 12; j_call: TRBJ2-2; clone_size: once; v_call: TRBV11-2; d_call: TRBD1; cdr3_nt: TGTGCCAGCAGCCCCCAGACAGGGCTGTTGTTTTTT; cdr3_aa: CASSPQTGLLFF
cdr3_length: 16; j_call: TRBJ2-4; clone_size: few; v_call: TRBV28; d_call: TRBD2; cdr3_nt: TGTGCCAGCAGTCTCCTTGGTAGCGGGAGGGTAAACATTCAGTACTTC; cdr3_aa: CASSLLGSGRVNIQYF
cdr3_length: 12; j_call: TRBJ1-4; clone_size: NA; v_call: TRBV7-2; d_call: NA; cdr3_nt: TGTGCCACCCGGGACTCCGGTGAAAAACTGTTTTTT; cdr3_aa: CATRDSGEKLFF
cdr3_length: 17; j_call: TRBJ2-2; clone_size: once; v_call: TRBV28; d_call: NA; cdr3_nt: TGTGCCAGCAGCTCTTCCCGCGGCAGGGGAAGCACCGGGGAGCTGTTTTTT; cdr3_aa: CASSSSRGRGSTGELFF
cdr3_length: 15; j_call: TRBJ1-1; clone_size: once; v_call: TRBV11-1; d_call: NA; cdr3_nt: TGTGCCAGCAGCTTCACAACAGGGTACGACACTGAAGCTTTCTTT; cdr3_aa: CASSFTTGYDTEAFF
cdr3_length: 19; j_call: TRBJ2-1; clone_size: NA; v_call: TRBV5-6; d_call: TRBD2; cdr3_nt: TGTGCCAGCAGCGCCCCGGGACTAGCGGGAGGGAGCTCCTACAATGAGCAGTTCTTC; cdr3_aa: CASSAPGLAGGSSYNEQFF
cdr3_length: 14; j_call: TRBJ1-4; clone_size: NA; v_call: TRBV28; d_call: NA; cdr3_nt: TGTGCCAGCAGTCCTGCCGGTCTTGGGGAAAAACTGTTTTTT; cdr3_aa: CASSPAGLGEKLFF
cdr3_length: 13; j_call: TRBJ1-1; clone_size: NA; v_call: TRBV15; d_call: NA; cdr3_nt: TGTGCCACCAGCATAGGGGTACTGGCTGAAGCTTTCTTT; cdr3_aa: CATSIGVLAEAFF
cdr3_length: 15; j_call: TRBJ1-2; clone_size: NA; v_call: TRBV4-1; d_call: TRBD1; cdr3_nt: TGCGCCAGCAGCCATCTGACAGGGGGCCATTATGGCTACACCTTC; cdr3_aa: CASSHLTGGHYGYTF
cdr3_length: 13; j_call: TRBJ2-5; clone_size: NA; v_call: TRBV10-1; d_call: NA; cdr3_nt: TGCGCCAGCAGTCAATTAGCCGGGGAGACCCAGTACTTC; cdr3_aa: CASSQLAGETQYF
cdr3_length: 17; j_call: TRBJ1-3; clone_size: once; v_call: TRBV15; d_call: NA; cdr3_nt: TGTGCCACCAGCAGAGATGGGTCTACAGGGTCTGGAAACACCATATATTTT; cdr3_aa: CATSRDGSTGSGNTIYF
cdr3_length: 13; j_call: TRBJ2-1; clone_size: NA; v_call: TRBV30; d_call: TRBD2; cdr3_nt: TGTGCCTGGAGTGTACTAGCGGGAGTCGAGCAGTTCTTC; cdr3_aa: CAWSVLAGVEQFF
cdr3_length: 12; j_call: TRBJ1-2; clone_size: many; v_call: TRBV27; d_call: NA; cdr3_nt: TGTGCCAGCAGTTTTTCGGGTCGTGGCTACACCTTC; cdr3_aa: CASSFSGRGYTF
cdr3_length: 15; j_call: TRBJ2-7; clone_size: NA; v_call: TRBV7-2; d_call: NA; cdr3_nt: TGTGCCAGCAGCCTCAGAAGGGGAAGCTCCTACGAGCAGTACTTC; cdr3_aa: CASSLRRGSSYEQYF
cdr3_length: 12; j_call: TRBJ2-7; clone_size: once; v_call: TRBV10-3; d_call: TRBD1; cdr3_nt: TGTGCCATCAACTCGGACAGGGACGAGCAGTACTTC; cdr3_aa: CAINSDRDEQYF
cdr3_length: 14; j_call: TRBJ1-2; clone_size: NA; v_call: TRBV9; d_call: TRBD1; cdr3_nt: TGTGCCAGCAGTAGTCGGGACAGTAACTATGGCTACACCTTC; cdr3_aa: CASSSRDSNYGYTF
cdr3_length: 17; j_call: TRBJ2-7; clone_size: NA; v_call: TRBV7-2; d_call: TRBD1; cdr3_nt: TGTGCCAGCAGCTTAGCGCAGGGCAGGGGGTTGGTGTACGAGCAGTACTTC; cdr3_aa: CASSLAQGRGLVYEQYF
cdr3_length: 14; j_call: TRBJ1-1; clone_size: many; v_call: TRBV5-1; d_call: NA; cdr3_nt: TGCGCCAGCAGCCCCCGAAGGTTCGACACTGAAGCTTTCTTT; cdr3_aa: CASSPRRFDTEAFF
cdr3_length: 11; j_call: TRBJ2-7; clone_size: NA; v_call: TRBV6-5; d_call: TRBD1; cdr3_nt: TGTGCCAGCGGGACAGGGGGATGGCAGTACTTC; cdr3_aa: CASGTGGWQYF
cdr3_length: 16; j_call: TRBJ1-5; clone_size: NA; v_call: TRBV19; d_call: NA; cdr3_nt: TGTGCCAGTACCCTAAAGGTGCTGGGAACTGGCCAGCCCCAGCATTTT; cdr3_aa: CASTLKVLGTGQPQHF
cdr3_length: 15; j_call: TRBJ2-7; clone_size: NA; v_call: TRBV18; d_call: TRBD1; cdr3_nt: TGTGCCAGCTCACCTGGGACAGGGGGCTCCTACGAGCAGTACTTC; cdr3_aa: CASSPGTGGSYEQYF
cdr3_length: 14; j_call: TRBJ2-5; clone_size: NA; v_call: TRBV7-2; d_call: TRBD2; cdr3_nt: TGTGCCAGCAGCTCGGGACTACCAGGAGAGACCCAGTACTTC; cdr3_aa: CASSSGLPGETQYF
cdr3_length: 15; j_call: TRBJ2-5; clone_size: NA; v_call: TRBV5-4; d_call: TRBD2; cdr3_nt: TGTGCCAGCAGCTCGGGGGGGAATCGCCAAGAGACCCAGTACTTC; cdr3_aa: CASSSGGNRQETQYF